The 5 T cell receptor beta chains below all came from one sample that was sequenced in a study of T cells in Graves' hyperthyroidism and ophthalmopathy. Amplified regions were TCR beta CDR3 sequences from RNA transcripts. A set of HTBI primers served as the primers for a first-round RT-PCR of the TCR CDR3. MiXCR was run by TCRdb on the multiplex PCR reads, yielding one entry per CDR3 protein. The sample carries 690,000 or so distinct CDR3 sequences, roughly a sixth recorded once. The sample taken for sequencing was blood. The origin of the receptors is a woman aged 50 to 60 with Graves' hyperthyroidism that later progressed to Graves' ophthalmopathy.

The chain combines TRBV5-1 with TRBJ2-1; D is possibly TRBD1 (5 bases). V lost 4 bases to trimming and J lost 6 bases, with 14 bases between them. This CDR3 is 14 amino acids long. The germline CDR1 and CDR2 sequences are SGHRS and YFSETQ. The CDR3 spells CASSPWTDSNEQFF. DNA for the CDR3: TGCGCCAGCAGCCCCTGGACCGACAGCAATGAGCAGTTCTTC.

This clonotype was counted many times. The V call is TRBV6-1, the J call TRBJ1-1; 7 bases are a match to TRBD1. This CDR3 has 14 residues. From germline, CDR1 is MNHNS and CDR2 SASEGT. Trimming cost V 6 bases and J 2 bases; bases outside gene matches: 6. CDR3 amino acids: CASRVTGVNTEAFF. CDR3 nucleotide sequence: TGTGCCAGCAGGGTTACAGGGGTCAACACTGAAGCTTTCTTT.

This clonotype was seen at least ten times. V is TRBV2 and J is TRBJ2-3; possible D gene TRBD1, 6 bases. CDR3 size: 15 residues. Looked up from germline, CDR1 is SNHLY and CDR2 is FYNNEI. The germline V and J ends were trimmed by 7 bases and 3 bases, with 17 bases remaining between them. The CDR3 loop reads CASKTGTGGTDTQYF. CDR3 nucleotide sequence: TGTGCCAGCAAGACAGGTACGGGTGGAACAGATACGCAGTATTTT.

This chain joins TRBV7-6 and TRBJ2-1, with 8 bases lining up with TRBD1. Germline V lookup: CDR1 SGHVS, CDR2 FNYEAQ. This CDR3 has 19 amino acids. Trimming took 5 bases from V and 10 from J; bases not matched to a gene: 25. CDR3 nucleotides: TGTGCCAGCAGCCGCGAACGACAGGGGCCGACGTCGGGTACAAACGAGCAGTTCTTC. This translates into CASSRERQGPTSGTNEQFF.

The J gene is TRBJ1-6, the V gene TRBV4-1; D uncertain. Germline values: CDR1 MGHRA, CDR2 YSYEKL. The V and J ends lost 2 bases and 2 bases respectively, with 7 bases between them. CDR3 size: 15 residues. The CDR3 spells CASSQQWAYNSPLHF. CDR3 DNA: TGCGCCAGCAGCCAACAGTGGGCCTATAATTCACCCCTCCACTTT.